This entry features one TCR beta chain sequence. Its cognate antigen is unknown. Regarding time point: week 35, safety follow-up. Every vaccine dose comprised 300 ug of mutant IDH1 20-mer peptide plus topical imiquimod. The vaccination schedule gave patients eight doses in weeks 1, 3, 5, 7, 11, 15, 19 and 23. Each donor presented with a new WHO grade 3 or 4 astrocytoma that tested IDH1-mutant and showed ATRX loss. The source of the sample is a study of a mutant IDH1 vaccine in newly diagnosed glioma. V was trimmed by 10 bases and J by 0 bases, leaving 8 bases between them. Germline V gene sequence: CDR1 MDHEN, CDR2 SYDVKM. The CDR3 contains 12 residues. TCRdb's copy holds only in-frame clones and misses some; the assay was immunoSEQ multiplex PCR. The table shows tens of thousands of clones, with 74% occurring only once.

The TCR sequence derives from a man in his fifties or sixties with glioma. The chain employs TRBV28 and TRBJ2-3; no definite D call. Source: PBMCs, taken from a glioma patient whose treatment included an IDH1 peptide vaccine. CDR3 sequence reads: CATAGSTDTQYF. CDR3 coding DNA: TGTGCCACAGCAGGTAGCACAGATACGCAGTATTTT.